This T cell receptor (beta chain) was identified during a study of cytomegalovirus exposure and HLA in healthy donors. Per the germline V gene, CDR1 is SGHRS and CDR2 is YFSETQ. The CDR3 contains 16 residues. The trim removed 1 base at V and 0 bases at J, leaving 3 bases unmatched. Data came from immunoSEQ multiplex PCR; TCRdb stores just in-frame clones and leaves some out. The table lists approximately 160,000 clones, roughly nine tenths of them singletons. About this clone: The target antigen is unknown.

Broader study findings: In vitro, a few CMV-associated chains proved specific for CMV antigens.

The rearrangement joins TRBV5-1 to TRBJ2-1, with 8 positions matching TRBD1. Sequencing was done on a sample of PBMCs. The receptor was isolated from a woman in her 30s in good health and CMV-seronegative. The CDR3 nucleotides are TGCGCCAGCAGCTTGCGTGGACAGGGCTCCTACAATGAGCAGTTCTTC. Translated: CASSLRGQGSYNEQFF.